The 20 T cell receptor beta chains listed next were all sequenced from one sample in a study of cytomegalovirus exposure and HLA in healthy donors (dated by TCRdb to about 2017). To prepare the library, the immunoSEQ multiplex PCR assay was applied. A mixture of 60 forward primers for TCR Vbeta segments and 13 reverse primers for TCR Jbeta segments was used in the multiplex PCR. TCRdb carries this immuneACCESS record with in-frame sequences only. Its versions omit some clonotypes, under half of them owing to an unresolved V gene in the studies checked, with the rest unexplained. Here the sample has some 150,000 clones; approximately 79% occur a single time. The ten largest clonotypes hold around 4% of the sample. Sequenced material: PBMCs. These receptors all stem from a man in his forties in good health and CMV-seronegative.

The chain recombines TRBV6-6 with TRBJ2-5; 11 bases line up with TRBD2. The CDR3 contains 16 residues. Per the germline V gene, CDR1 is MNHNY and CDR2 is SVGAGI (reference sequence). After removal of 2 bases from V and 3 bases from J, the junction contained 5 bases not matched to a gene. The DNA for the CDR3 is TGTGCCAGCAGTTACCCCGTGGGACTAGCGGAAGAGACCCAGTACTTC. This sequence encodes CASSYPVGLAEETQYF.

This rearrangement joins TRBV6-4 to TRBJ2-5; 10 nucleotides agree with TRBD2. V was clipped by 0 bases and J by 5 bases; unmatched bases: 3. Germline V gene sequence: CDR1 MRHNA, CDR2 SNTAGT. The CDR3 runs to 15 residues. In nucleotides, the CDR3 is TGTGCCAGCAGTGACTCGAGCGGGGGGGCCGAGACCCAGTACTTC. Amino acids: CASSDSSGGAETQYF.

The chain links TRBV6-5 to TRBJ2-7, with D maybe TRBD1 (5 bases). The germline CDR1 and CDR2 sequences are MNHEY and SVGAGI. The CDR3 runs 12 residues. The V end lost 2 bases, the J end lost 5 bases, and 7 bases lay between the germline ends. CDR3 sequence (DNA): TGTGCCAGCAGTTACGACAGCCACGAGCAGTACTTC. Translated: CASSYDSHEQYF.

J is TRBJ2-5 and V is TRBV5-6, with a weak D call TRBD2 (5 bases). Germline V gives CDR1 SGHDT, CDR2 YYEEEE. The CDR3 has 15 residues. V was pared by 1 base and J by 5 bases, with 15 bases between. In DNA form, the CDR3 reads TGTGCCAGCAGCTTGAACGTCGGGGTGGTGGAGACCCAGTACTTC. It translates to CASSLNVGVVETQYF.

V gene TRBV5-1 combines with J gene TRBJ2-1, with D possibly matching TRBD1 (6 bases). Looked up from germline, CDR1 is SGHRS and CDR2 is YFSETQ. Trimming cost V 2 bases and J 5 bases, with 14 bases left between them. There are 15 residues in the CDR3. CDR3 protein: CASSLQGYPDNEQFF. The DNA of the CDR3 is TGCGCCAGCAGCTTACAGGGTTACCCTGACAATGAGCAGTTCTTC. Filled out from reference TRBV5-1 and TRBJ2-1, the complete variable domain reads KAGVTQTPRYLIKTRGQQVTLSCSPISGHRSVSWYQQTPGQGLQFLFEYFSETQRNKGNFPGRFSGRQFSNSRSEMNVSTLELGDSALYLCASSLQGYPDNEQFFGPGTRLTVL.

This clone was seen only a few times. The V and J genes are TRBV11-2 and TRBJ2-5; TRBD2 matches 7 bases. Trimming cost V 1 base and J 3 bases; bases outside gene matches: 2. Per germline, CDR1 SGHAT and CDR2 FQNNGV. The CDR3 length is 14 residues. CDR3 amino acids: CASSLVRGEETQYF. CDR3 coding DNA: TGTGCCAGCAGCTTAGTACGGGGGGAAGAGACCCAGTACTTC.

In DNA form, the CDR3 reads TGTGCCAGCAGCACCAACAGGGAAAAGAGCCCCTACGAGCAGTACTTC. Protein: CASSTNREKSPYEQYF. The V gene is TRBV7-8, the J gene TRBJ2-7, with D possibly TRBD1 on 6 matching bases. Germline-derived CDR1 and CDR2 are SGHVS and FQNEAQ. The CDR3 contains 16 residues. V dropped 5 bases and J dropped 2 bases, with 19 bases sitting between them.

The chain couples TRBV5-4 to TRBJ2-1; TRBD2 matches at 13 bases. Trimming at V came to 5 bases and at J to 0 bases, leaving 14 bases not matched to a gene. This CDR3 contains 20 residues. Germline V gives CDR1 SGHNT, CDR2 YYREEE (reference sequence). CDR3 nucleotides: TGTGCCAGCAGGTTCCGACTAGCGGGGGGCCTTATGAGCTCCTACAATGAGCAGTTCTTC. Amino acids: CASRFRLAGGLMSSYNEQFF. The entire variable domain, with the rest obtained from reference TRBV5-4 and TRBJ2-1, is as follows: ETGVTQSPTHLIKTRGQQVTLRCSSQSGHNTVSWYQQALGQGPQFIFQYYREEENGRGNFPPRFSGLQFPNYSSELNVNALELDDSALYLCASRFRLAGGLMSSYNEQFFGPGTRLTVL.

The CDR3 nucleotides read TGCGCCAGCAGCCAAGCCAGAGACAGGGCTAACGAGCAGTACTTC. Amino acid sequence: CASSQARDRANEQYF. V is TRBV4-3 and J is TRBJ2-7, with 7 bases lining up with TRBD1. The trim removed 1 base at V and 5 bases at J, leaving 8 bases unmatched. CDR3 size: 15 residues. Germline V CDR1 and CDR2: LGHNA, YSLEER.

This chain links TRBV15 with TRBJ2-2, with D tentatively TRBD2 (5 bases). Trimming removed 0 bases from V and 5 bases from J, with 10 bases in between. Germline CDR1 reads LNHNV; CDR2 reads YYDKDF (reference sequence). The CDR3 loop spans 15 amino acids. The CDR3 DNA is TGTGCCACCAGCAGAGAAACTAGTGCGACCGGGGAGCTGTTTTTT. This sequence encodes CATSRETSATGELFF. Variable domain in full (rest from reference TRBV15 and TRBJ2-2): DAMVIQNPRYQVTQFGKPVTLSCSQTLNHNVMYWYQQKSSQAPKLLFHYYDKDFNNEADTPDNFQSRRPNTSFCFLDIRSPGLGDTAMYLCATSRETSATGELFFGEGSRLTVL.

The CDR3 reads CASSRSDRDGYTF. The CDR3 DNA is TGTGCCAGCAGCCGTTCCGACAGGGATGGCTACACCTTC. The chain has TRBV7-9 and TRBJ1-2; 7 bases line up with TRBD1. Looked up from germline, CDR1 is SEHNR and CDR2 is FQNEAQ (reference sequence). The CDR3 is made up of 13 amino acids. Germline trimming cut 5 bases from V and 6 bases from J; bases unmatched to any gene: 6.

In DNA form, the CDR3 reads TGTGCCAGCAGTTTTTCCGGGACAGCGAACACTGAAGCTTTCTTT. Translation: CASSFSGTANTEAFF. V and J are TRBV6-5 and TRBJ1-1, with TRBD1 matching 7 bases. The CDR3 length is 15 residues. CDR1 is MNHEY and CDR2 is SVGAGI in the germline V gene. V lost 4 bases and J lost 1; bases outside the gene matches: 6.

The chain links TRBV2 to TRBJ1-1; maybe TRBD1 (5 bases). Between the trimmed V and J ends, which lost 7 bases and 6 bases, there was a span of 18 bases. The CDR3 has 14 amino acids. CDR1 and CDR2 from the germline V gene are SNHLY and FYNNEI. The CDR3 spells CASKSYGGFAEAFF. Here the CDR3 DNA reads TGTGCCAGCAAGTCTTACGGGGGTTTCGCTGAAGCTTTCTTT.

V is TRBV19 and J is TRBJ1-1; maybe TRBD1 (5 bases). The germline V gene has CDR1 LNHDA and CDR2 SQIVND (reference sequence). This CDR3 comprises 13 residues. Deletions cut 8 bases from V and 2 bases from J, with 12 bases between. CDR3 residues: CASGMTANTEAFF. CDR3 bases: TGTGCCAGTGGGATGACAGCTAACACTGAAGCTTTCTTT.

The V gene is TRBV5-1, the J gene TRBJ1-6; 10 bases agree with TRBD1. V was pared by 3 bases and J by 10 bases, with 13 bases of the junction left unmatched. From germline, CDR1 is SGHRS and CDR2 YFSETQ. The CDR3 is 17 residues long. In DNA form, the CDR3 reads TGCGCCAGCAGCTATAAGACAGGGGGCCCATTCGGATCACCCCTCCACTTT. Its translation is CASSYKTGGPFGSPLHF.

This clone was picked up one time. CDR3 in amino acids: CASSWGQDEQYF. The CDR3 bases are TGTGCCAGCAGTTGGGGACAGGACGAGCAGTACTTC. The chain joins TRBV6-5 to TRBJ2-5; 8 positions match TRBD1. The J call is doubtful: the DNA matches TRBJ2-7 better. Germline-derived CDR1 and CDR2 are MNHEY and SVGAGI. This CDR3 is 12 amino acids long.

The rearrangement joins TRBV7-2 to TRBJ2-2; no firm D call. The CDR3 spans 14 residues. V lost 2 bases to trimming and J lost 0 bases, with 4 bases between them. Germline values: CDR1 SGHTA, CDR2 FQGNSA. This chain's CDR3 is CASSLQTNTGELFF. DNA of the CDR3: TGTGCCAGCAGCTTACAGACGAACACCGGGGAGCTGTTTTTT. Full variable domain (rest looked up from reference TRBV7-2 and TRBJ2-2): GAGVSQSPSNKVTEKGKDVELRCDPISGHTALYWYRQSLGQGLEFLIYFQGNSAPDKSGLPSDRFSAERTGGSVSTLTIQRTQQEDSAVYLCASSLQTNTGELFFGEGSRLTVL.

V usage is TRBV6-5 and J usage is TRBJ2-3; TRBD1 might be the D (7 bases). This CDR3 is built from 16 residues. The ends were cut back, 2 bases at V and 5 bases at J, with 17 bases in the middle. The germline CDR1 and CDR2 sequences are MNHEY and SVGAGI. Written as DNA, the CDR3 is TGTGCCAGCAGTTACGAAGGCCCCAGGGGGGAAGATACGCAGTATTTT. Its translation is CASSYEGPRGEDTQYF.

The rearrangement links TRBV19 to TRBJ1-1, with D perhaps matching TRBD1 (6 bases). Looked up from germline, CDR1 is LNHDA and CDR2 is SQIVND (reference sequence). Trimming shortened V by 3 bases and J by 4 bases, and 9 bases separated the two germline ends. The length of the CDR3 is 13 residues. The CDR3 region has the DNA TGTGCCAGTAGTATGCGAGGGGGCACTGAAGCTTTCTTT. Translating gives CASSMRGGTEAFF.

The V call is TRBV5-1, the J call TRBJ2-7; D is possibly TRBD1 (6 bases). This CDR3 is built from 13 residues. CDR1 is SGHRS, CDR2 YFSETQ, per germline. V gave up 7 bases and J gave up 0 bases, with 11 bases separating them. The DNA of the CDR3 is TGCGCCAGCTGGAGGACAGACTCCTACGAGCAGTACTTC. This encodes CASWRTDSYEQYF.